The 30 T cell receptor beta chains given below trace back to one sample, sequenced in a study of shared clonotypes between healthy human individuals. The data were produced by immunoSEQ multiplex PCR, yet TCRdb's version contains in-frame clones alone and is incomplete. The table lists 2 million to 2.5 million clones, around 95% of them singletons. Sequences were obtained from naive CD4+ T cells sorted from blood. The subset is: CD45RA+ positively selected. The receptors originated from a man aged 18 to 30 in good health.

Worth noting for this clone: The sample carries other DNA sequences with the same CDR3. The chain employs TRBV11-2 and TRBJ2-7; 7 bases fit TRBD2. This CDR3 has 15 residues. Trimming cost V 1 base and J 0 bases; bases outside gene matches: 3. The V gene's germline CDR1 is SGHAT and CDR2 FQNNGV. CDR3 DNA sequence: TGTGCCAGCAGCTTAGGGCTAGCGGCCTCCTACGAGCAGTACTTC. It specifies CASSLGLAASYEQYF. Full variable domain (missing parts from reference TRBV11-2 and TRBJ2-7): EAGVAQSPRYKIIEKRQSVAFWCNPISGHATLYWYQQILGQGPKLLIQFQNNGVVDDSQLPKDRFSAERLKGVDSTLKIQPAKLEDSAVYLCASSLGLAASYEQYFGPGTRLTVT.

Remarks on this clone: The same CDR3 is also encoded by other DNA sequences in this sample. The CDR3 is CASSLGGYQPQHF. CDR3 DNA sequence: TGTGCCAGCAGCTTGGGTGGGTACCAGCCCCAGCATTTT. V is TRBV7-2 and J is TRBJ1-5; D is unresolved. Germline lookup yields CDR1 SGHTA and CDR2 FQGNSA. CDR3 length: 13 amino acids. With 3 bases removed from V and 7 bases from J, the gap between germline ends came to 10 bases.

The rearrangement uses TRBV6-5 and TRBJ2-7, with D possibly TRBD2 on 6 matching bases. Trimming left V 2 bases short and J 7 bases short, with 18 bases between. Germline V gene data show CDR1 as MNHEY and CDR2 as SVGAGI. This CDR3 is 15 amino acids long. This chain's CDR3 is CASSYGLAPPGEQYF. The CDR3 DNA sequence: TGTGCCAGCAGTTACGGGCTAGCGCCTCCGGGGGAGCAGTACTTC.

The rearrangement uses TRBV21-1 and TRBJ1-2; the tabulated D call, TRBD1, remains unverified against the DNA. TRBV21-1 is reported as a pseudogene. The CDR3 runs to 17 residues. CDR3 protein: CASSKGLGQGVWYGYTF. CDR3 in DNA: TGTGCCAGCAGCAAAGGATTGGGACAGGGAGTTTGGTATGGCTACACCTTC.

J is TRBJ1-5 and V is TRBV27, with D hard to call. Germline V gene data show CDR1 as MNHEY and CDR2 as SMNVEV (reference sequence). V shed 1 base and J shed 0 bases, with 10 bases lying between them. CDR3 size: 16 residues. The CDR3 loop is CASSLLGGNSNQPQHF. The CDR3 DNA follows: TGTGCCAGCAGTTTATTAGGCGGAAATAGCAATCAGCCCCAGCATTTT.

In DNA, the CDR3 is TGTGCCAGTAGTCCTCGCGAGCCGGGTTCCTCGTACGAGCAGTACTTC. This translates into CASSPREPGSSYEQYF. This chain links TRBV19 with TRBJ2-7; D is unresolved. V was clipped by 5 bases and J by 4 bases, with 21 bases between them. The germline V gene has CDR1 LNHDA and CDR2 SQIVND (reference sequence). The CDR3 has 16 amino acids.

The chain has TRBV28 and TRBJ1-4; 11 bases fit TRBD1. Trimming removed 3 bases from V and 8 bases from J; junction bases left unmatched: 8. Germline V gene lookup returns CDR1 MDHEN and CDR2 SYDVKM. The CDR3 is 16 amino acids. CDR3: CASSFTGTGGREKLFF. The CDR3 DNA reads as TGTGCCAGCAGTTTTACCGGGACAGGGGGGCGCGAAAAACTGTTTTTT. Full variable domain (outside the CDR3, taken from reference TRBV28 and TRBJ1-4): DVKVTQSSRYLVKRTGEKVFLECVQDMDHENMFWYRQDPGLGLRLIYFSYDVKMKEKGDIPEGYSVSREKKERFSLILESASTNQTSMYLCASSFTGTGGREKLFFGSGTQLSVL.

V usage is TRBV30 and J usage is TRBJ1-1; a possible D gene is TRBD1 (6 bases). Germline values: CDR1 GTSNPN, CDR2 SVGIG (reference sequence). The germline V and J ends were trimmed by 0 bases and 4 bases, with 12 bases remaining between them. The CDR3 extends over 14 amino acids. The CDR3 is CAWSVGGLGTEAFF. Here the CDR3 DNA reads TGTGCCTGGAGTGTAGGGGGGTTGGGCACTGAAGCTTTCTTT. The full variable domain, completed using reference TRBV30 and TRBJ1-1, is SQTIHQWPATLVQPVGSPLSLECTVEGTSNPNLYWYRQAAGRGLQLLFYSVGIGQISSEVPQNLSASRPQDRQFILSSKKLLLSDSGFYLCAWSVGGLGTEAFFGQGTRLTVV.

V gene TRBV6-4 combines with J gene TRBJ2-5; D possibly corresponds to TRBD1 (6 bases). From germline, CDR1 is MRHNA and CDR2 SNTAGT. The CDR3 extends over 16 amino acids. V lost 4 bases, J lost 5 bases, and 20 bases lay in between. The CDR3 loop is CASSGRQVIDVETQYF. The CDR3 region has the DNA TGTGCCAGCAGTGGCCGACAGGTCATAGACGTGGAGACCCAGTACTTC.

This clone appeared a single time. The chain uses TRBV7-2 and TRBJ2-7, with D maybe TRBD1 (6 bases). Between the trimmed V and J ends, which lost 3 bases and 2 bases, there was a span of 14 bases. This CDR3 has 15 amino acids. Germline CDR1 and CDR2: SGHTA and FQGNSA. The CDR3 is CASSFQEGQPYEQYF. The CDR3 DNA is TGTGCCAGCAGCTTTCAAGAAGGACAGCCCTACGAGCAGTACTTC.

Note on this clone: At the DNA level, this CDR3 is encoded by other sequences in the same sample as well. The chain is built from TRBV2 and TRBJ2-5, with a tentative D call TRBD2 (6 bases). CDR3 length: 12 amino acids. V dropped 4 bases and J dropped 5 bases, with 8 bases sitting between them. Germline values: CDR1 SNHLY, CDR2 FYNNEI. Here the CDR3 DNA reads TGTGCCAGCAGTGCTGGGGGGGAGACCCAGTACTTC. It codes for CASSAGGETQYF.

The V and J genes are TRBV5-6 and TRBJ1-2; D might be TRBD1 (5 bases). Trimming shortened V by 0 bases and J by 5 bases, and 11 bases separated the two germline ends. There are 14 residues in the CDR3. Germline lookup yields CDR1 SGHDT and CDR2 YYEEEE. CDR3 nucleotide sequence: TGTGCCAGCAGCTTGGCAGGGTCGAGGTATGGCTACACCTTC. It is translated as CASSLAGSRYGYTF.

For the CDR3, the DNA is TGTGCCAGCAGTGCTACTGGGACAGCTTACGAGCAGTACTTC. Residues: CASSATGTAYEQYF. The V gene is TRBV6-4, the J gene TRBJ2-7, with TRBD1 matching 7 bases. Losses at the gene ends were 4 bases for V and 4 bases for J; bases not matched to a gene: 7. This CDR3 has 14 residues. The germline CDR1 and CDR2 sequences are MRHNA and SNTAGT.

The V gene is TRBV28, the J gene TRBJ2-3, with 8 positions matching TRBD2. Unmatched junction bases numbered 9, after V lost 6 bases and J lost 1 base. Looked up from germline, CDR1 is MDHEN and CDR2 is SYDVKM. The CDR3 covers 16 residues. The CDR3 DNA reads TGTGCCAGCAGCATCCATGGACTAGCAGGCACAGATACGCAGTATTTT. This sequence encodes CASSIHGLAGTDTQYF.

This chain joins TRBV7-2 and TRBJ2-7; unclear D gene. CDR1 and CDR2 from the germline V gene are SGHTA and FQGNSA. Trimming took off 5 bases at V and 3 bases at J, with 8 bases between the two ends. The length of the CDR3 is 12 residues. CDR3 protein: CASSPNHYEQYF. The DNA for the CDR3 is TGTGCCAGCAGCCCTAATCACTACGAGCAGTACTTC. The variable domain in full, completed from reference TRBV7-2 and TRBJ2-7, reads GAGVSQSPSNKVTEKGKDVELRCDPISGHTALYWYRQSLGQGLEFLIYFQGNSAPDKSGLPSDRFSAERTGGSVSTLTIQRTQQEDSAVYLCASSPNHYEQYFGPGTRLTVT.

In DNA form, the CDR3 reads TGTGCCACTAAGGCGGGGGGCTACACCGGGGAGCTGTTTTTT. This gives the protein CATKAGGYTGELFF. The chain combines TRBV28 with TRBJ2-2; TRBD2 matches at 8 bases. The CDR3 contains 14 residues. From germline, CDR1 is MDHEN and CDR2 SYDVKM. The ends lost 10 bases at V and 3 bases at J; junction bases unmatched: 7. The variable domain in full, with the rest retrieved from reference TRBV28 and TRBJ2-2, is DVKVTQSSRYLVKRTGEKVFLECVQDMDHENMFWYRQDPGLGLRLIYFSYDVKMKEKGDIPEGYSVSREKKERFSLILESASTNQTSMYLCATKAGGYTGELFFGEGSRLTVL.

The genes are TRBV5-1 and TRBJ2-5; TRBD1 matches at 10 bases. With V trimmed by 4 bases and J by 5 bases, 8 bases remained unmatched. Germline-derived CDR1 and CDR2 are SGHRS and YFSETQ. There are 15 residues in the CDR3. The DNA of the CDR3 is TGCGCCAGCAGCGGACGACAGGGGGCGAGGGAGACCCAGTACTTC. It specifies CASSGRQGARETQYF.

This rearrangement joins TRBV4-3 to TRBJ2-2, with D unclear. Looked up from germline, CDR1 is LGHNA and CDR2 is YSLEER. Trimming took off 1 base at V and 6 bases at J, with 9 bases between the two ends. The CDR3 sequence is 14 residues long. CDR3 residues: CASSQVPAAGELFF. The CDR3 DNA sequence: TGCGCCAGCAGCCAAGTCCCGGCAGCCGGGGAGCTGTTTTTT.

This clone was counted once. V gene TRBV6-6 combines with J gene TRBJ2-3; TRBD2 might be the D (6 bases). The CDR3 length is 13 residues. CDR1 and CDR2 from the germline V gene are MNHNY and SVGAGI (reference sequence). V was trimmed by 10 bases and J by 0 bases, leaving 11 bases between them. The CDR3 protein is CATQEGSTDTQYF. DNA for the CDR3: TGTGCCACCCAGGAGGGCAGCACAGATACGCAGTATTTT.

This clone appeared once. This CDR3 reads CASRTQGLNTEAFF. Written as DNA, the CDR3 is TGCGCCAGCAGAACACAGGGCCTGAACACTGAAGCTTTCTTT. The chain uses TRBV10-2 and TRBJ1-1; TRBD1 might be the D (6 bases). Germline lookup yields CDR1 WSHSY and CDR2 SAAADI. V lost 6 bases and J 0 bases, leaving 11 bases between the germline ends. The CDR3 runs 14 residues.

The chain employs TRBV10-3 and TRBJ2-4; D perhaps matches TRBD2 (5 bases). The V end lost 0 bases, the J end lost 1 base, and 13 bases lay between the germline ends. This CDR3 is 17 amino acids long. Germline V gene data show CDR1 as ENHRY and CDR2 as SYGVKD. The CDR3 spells CAISESRWGAAKNIQYF. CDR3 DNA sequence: TGTGCCATCAGTGAGTCTCGTTGGGGAGCGGCCAAAAACATTCAGTACTTC.

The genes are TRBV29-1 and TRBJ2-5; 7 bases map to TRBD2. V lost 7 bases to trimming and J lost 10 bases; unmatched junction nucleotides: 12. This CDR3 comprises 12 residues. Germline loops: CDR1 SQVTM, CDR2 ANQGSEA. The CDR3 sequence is CSGGGLARDQYF. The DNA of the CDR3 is TGCAGCGGGGGGGGACTCGCGAGGGACCAGTACTTC. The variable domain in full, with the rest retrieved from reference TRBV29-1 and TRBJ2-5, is SAVISQKPSRDICQRGTSLTIQCQVDSQVTMMFWYRQQPGQSLTLIATANQGSEATYESGFVIDKFPISRPNLTFSTLTVSNMSPEDSSIYLCSGGGLARDQYFGPGTRLLVL.

The DNA of the CDR3 is TGTGCCAGCATTCCCCCGGGGGCCTATGGCTACACCTTC. It is translated as CASIPPGAYGYTF. The chain couples TRBV6-6 to TRBJ1-2; TRBD1 is a possible D gene (6 bases). Germline CDR1 and CDR2: MNHNY and SVGAGI (reference sequence). Between the trimmed V and J ends, which lost 7 bases and 4 bases, there was a span of 13 bases. The CDR3 runs 13 residues.

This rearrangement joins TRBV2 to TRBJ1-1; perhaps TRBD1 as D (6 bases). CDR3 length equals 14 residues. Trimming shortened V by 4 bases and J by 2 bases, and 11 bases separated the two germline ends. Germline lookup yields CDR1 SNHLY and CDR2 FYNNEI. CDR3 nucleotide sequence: TGTGCCAGCAGTGGGTCCAGGGGAAACACTGAAGCTTTCTTT. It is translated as CASSGSRGNTEAFF.

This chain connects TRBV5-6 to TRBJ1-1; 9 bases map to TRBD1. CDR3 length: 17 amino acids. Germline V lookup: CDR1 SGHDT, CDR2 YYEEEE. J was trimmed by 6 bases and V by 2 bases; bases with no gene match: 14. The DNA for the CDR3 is TGTGCCAGCAGCTTAGATGCCGCGAGACAGGGGGGCTCTGAAGCTTTCTTT. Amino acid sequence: CASSLDAARQGGSEAFF.

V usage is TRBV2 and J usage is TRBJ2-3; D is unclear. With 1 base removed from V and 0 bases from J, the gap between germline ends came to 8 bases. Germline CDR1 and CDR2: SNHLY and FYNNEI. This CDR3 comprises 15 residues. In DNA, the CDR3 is TGTGCCAGCAGTGAAGAAGTCTCTAGCACAGATACGCAGTATTTT. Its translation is CASSEEVSSTDTQYF. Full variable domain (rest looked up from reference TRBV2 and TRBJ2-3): EPEVTQTPSHQVTQMGQEVILRCVPISNHLYFYWYRQILGQKVEFLVSFYNNEISEKSEIFDDQFSVERPDGSNFTLKIRSTKLEDSAMYFCASSEEVSSTDTQYFGPGTRLTVL.

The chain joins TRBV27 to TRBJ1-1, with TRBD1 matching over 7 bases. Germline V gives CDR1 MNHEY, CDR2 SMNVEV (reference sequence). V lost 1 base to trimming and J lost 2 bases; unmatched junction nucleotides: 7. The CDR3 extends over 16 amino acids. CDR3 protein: CASSLFGTVLNTEAFF. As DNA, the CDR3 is TGTGCCAGCAGTTTATTTGGGACAGTCCTAAACACTGAAGCTTTCTTT.

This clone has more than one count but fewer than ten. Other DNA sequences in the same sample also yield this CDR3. The CDR3 DNA follows: TGCGCCAGCAGCCCCGACGGGGGCAATCAGCCCCAGCATTTT. Residues: CASSPDGGNQPQHF. The chain recombines TRBV5-1 with TRBJ1-5; D is unresolved. CDR1 is SGHRS and CDR2 is YFSETQ in the germline V gene. CDR3 size: 14 residues. V dropped 4 bases and J dropped 2 bases, with 10 bases sitting between them. Together with reference TRBV5-1 and TRBJ1-5, the CDR3 gives the full variable domain: KAGVTQTPRYLIKTRGQQVTLSCSPISGHRSVSWYQQTPGQGLQFLFEYFSETQRNKGNFPGRFSGRQFSNSRSEMNVSTLELGDSALYLCASSPDGGNQPQHFGDGTRLSIL.

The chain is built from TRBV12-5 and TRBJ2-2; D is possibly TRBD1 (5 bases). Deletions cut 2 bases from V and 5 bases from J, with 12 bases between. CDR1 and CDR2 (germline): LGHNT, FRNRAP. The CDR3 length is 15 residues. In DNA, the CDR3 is TGTGCTAGTGGTTTGATTCAGGGTATGACCGGGGAGCTGTTTTTT. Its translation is CASGLIQGMTGELFF.

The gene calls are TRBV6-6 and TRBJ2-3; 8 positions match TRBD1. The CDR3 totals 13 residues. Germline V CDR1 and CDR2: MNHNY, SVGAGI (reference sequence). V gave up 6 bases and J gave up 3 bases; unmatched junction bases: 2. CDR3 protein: CASRDRVTDTQYF. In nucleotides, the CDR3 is TGTGCCAGCAGGGACAGGGTTACAGATACGCAGTATTTT.